A single T cell receptor beta chain is shown here with its context. The antigen remains unidentified. The source of the sample is a study of blood T cells in healthy people across ages. General study findings and limits: More naive CD4+ cells and higher diversity were found in long-lived than in aged donors.

Alongside a J-beta primer mix, a sample-barcoded 5' primer served in a second PCR lasting roughly 7 to 12 cycles. TCRdb independently ran MiXCR on the 5' RACE reads; one entry per CDR3 protein. The sample lists 540,000 or so distinct CDR3 sequences; 25% to 30% were seen once. Germline assignment: CDR1 KGHSH and CDR2 LQKENI. CDR3 length: 13 residues. Trimming pared 3 bases from V and 8 bases from J, leaving 13 bases between. The chain combines TRBV18 with TRBJ1-2; no definite D call. This clonotype was obtained from a woman between 65 and 79 years old in good health. The source material was blood. For the CDR3, the DNA is TGTGCCAGCTCACCGATTGACTCGGGCGGCTACACCTTC. Residues: CASSPIDSGGYTF.